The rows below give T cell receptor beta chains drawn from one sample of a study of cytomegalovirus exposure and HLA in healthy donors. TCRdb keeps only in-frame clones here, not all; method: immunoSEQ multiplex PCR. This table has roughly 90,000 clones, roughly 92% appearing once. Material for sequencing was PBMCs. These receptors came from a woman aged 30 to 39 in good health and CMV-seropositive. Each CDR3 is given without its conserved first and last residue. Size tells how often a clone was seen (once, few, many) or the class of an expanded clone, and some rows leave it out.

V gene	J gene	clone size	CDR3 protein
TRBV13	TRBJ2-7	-	ASSLENLYPYEQY
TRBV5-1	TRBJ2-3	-	ASSRLAGSTDTQY
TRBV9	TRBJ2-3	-	ASSVESGNTDTQY
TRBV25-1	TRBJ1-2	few	ASSDSPGNYGYT
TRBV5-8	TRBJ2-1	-	ASSFGRVGGF
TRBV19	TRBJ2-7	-	ASSIQGARLSEQY
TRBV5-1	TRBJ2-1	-	ASSSGLSILSYNEQF
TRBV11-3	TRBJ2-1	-	ASSSRLAPNEQF
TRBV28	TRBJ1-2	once	ASSLLEQGARGYT
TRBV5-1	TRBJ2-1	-	ASSWGELATEQF
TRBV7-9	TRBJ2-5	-	ASSLDLGETQY
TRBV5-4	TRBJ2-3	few	ASSPRAGTDTQY
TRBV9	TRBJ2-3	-	ASSARAGGTDTQY
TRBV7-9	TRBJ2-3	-	ASSLGDRGSDTQY
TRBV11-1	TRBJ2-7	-	ASSTRGGLFYEQY
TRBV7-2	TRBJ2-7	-	ASSLISGSPYEQY
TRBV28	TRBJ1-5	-	ASSFLGQARPQH
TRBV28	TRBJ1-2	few	ASSFHNRNGYT
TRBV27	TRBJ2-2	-	ASSYRASQTLNTGELF
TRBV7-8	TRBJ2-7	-	ASSTRIPREQY
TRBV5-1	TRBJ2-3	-	ASSLDLVGTGEADTQY
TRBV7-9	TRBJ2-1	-	ASSFIRGGREGRNEQF
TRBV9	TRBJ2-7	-	ASSGEGAYEQY
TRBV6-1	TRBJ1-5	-	ASRIRGDNQPQH
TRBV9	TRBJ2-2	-	ASSVVPQLWNTGELF
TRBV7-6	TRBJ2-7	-	ASSLIGTEPSYEQY
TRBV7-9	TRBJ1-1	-	ASRAGDSTEAF
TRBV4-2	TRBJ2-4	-	ASSQVQNKNIQY
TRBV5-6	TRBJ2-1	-	ASSYDRESEQF
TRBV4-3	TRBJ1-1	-	ASSQARGSLNTEAF
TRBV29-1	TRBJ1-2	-	SGGGQGANYGYT
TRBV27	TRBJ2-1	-	ASGFLRAPNEQF